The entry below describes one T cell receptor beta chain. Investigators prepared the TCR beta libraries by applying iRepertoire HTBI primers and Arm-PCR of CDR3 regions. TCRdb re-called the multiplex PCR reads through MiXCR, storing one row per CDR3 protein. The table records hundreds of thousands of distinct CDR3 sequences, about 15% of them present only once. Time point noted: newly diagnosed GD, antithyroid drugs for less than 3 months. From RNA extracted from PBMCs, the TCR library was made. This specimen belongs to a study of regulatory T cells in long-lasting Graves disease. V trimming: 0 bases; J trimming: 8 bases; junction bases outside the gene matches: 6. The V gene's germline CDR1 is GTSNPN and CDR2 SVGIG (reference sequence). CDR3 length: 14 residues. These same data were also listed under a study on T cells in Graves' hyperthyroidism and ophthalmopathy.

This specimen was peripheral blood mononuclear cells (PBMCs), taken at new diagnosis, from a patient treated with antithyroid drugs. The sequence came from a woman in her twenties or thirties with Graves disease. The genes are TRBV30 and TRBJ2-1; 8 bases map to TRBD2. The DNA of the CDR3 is TGTGCCTGGAGTGTGACTAGCGTACGGGATGAGCAGTTCTTC. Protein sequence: CAWSVTSVRDEQFF.